This T cell receptor (beta chain) was captured in a study of T cell responses to AZD1222 COVID-19 vaccine. Study-level points and caveats: Spike was spanned by vaccine-associated CD4 TCRs, which were dominant at 160-218 and 743-854.

Pooled samples include second doses given at about 4 or 12 weeks. Worth noting for this clone: The antigen remains undetermined.

Assay: immunoSEQ multiplex PCR; the TCRdb copy retains only in-frame clones and omits some. The sample includes 100,000 to 150,000 clones, more than 80% seen only once; the top ten take around 4.4%. Germline loops: CDR1 SEHNR, CDR2 FQNEAQ (reference sequence). The CDR3 sequence is 15 residues long. V lost 1 base and J 7 bases, leaving 16 bases between the germline ends. The sequence was collected from an adult who received the AZD1222 COVID-19 vaccine. This rearrangement joins TRBV7-9 to TRBJ1-2; no clear D gene. Sample: peripheral blood, taken 28 days after the second AZD1222 dose. CDR3 sequence reads: CASSLEVPIIGGYTF. CDR3 nucleotide sequence: TGTGCCAGCAGCTTAGAGGTCCCAATTATTGGTGGCTACACCTTC.